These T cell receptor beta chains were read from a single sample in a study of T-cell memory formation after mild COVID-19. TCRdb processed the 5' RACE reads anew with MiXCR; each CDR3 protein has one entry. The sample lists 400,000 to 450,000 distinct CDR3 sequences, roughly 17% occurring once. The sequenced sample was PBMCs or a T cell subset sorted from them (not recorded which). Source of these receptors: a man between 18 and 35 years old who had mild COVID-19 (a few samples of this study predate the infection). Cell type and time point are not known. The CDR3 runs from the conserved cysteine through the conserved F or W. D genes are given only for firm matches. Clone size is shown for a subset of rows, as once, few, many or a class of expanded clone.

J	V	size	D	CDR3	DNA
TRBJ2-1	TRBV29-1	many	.	CSVGPSVNEQFF	TGCAGCGTTGGACCCTCCGTCAATGAGCAGTTCTTC
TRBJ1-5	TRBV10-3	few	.	CAISGWDGGQPQHF	TGTGCCATCAGTGGGTGGGATGGGGGTCAGCCCCAGCATTTT
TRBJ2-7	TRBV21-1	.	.	CASSNGTSGDYEQYF	TGTGCCAGCAGCAACGGGACTAGCGGGGACTACGAGCAGTACTTC
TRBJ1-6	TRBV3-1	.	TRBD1	CASSQGTGVSPLHF	TGTGCCAGCAGCCAAGGGACAGGGGTTTCACCCCTCCACTTT
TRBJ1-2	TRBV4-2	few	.	CASSQELETPRNYGYTF	TGTGCCAGCAGCCAAGAATTAGAGACCCCCCGCAACTATGGCTACACCTTC
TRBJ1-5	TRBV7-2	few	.	CASSPAAGNGQPQHF	TGTGCCAGCAGCCCCGCCGCAGGGAACGGCCAGCCCCAGCATTTT
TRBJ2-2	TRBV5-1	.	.	CASTLNIRAGELFF	TGCGCCAGCACCCTCAACATTAGGGCCGGGGAGCTGTTTTTT
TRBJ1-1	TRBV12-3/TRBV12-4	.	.	CASSFQGRTEAFF	TGTGCCAGCAGTTTTCAGGGGCGCACTGAAGCTTTCTTT
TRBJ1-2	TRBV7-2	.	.	CASSPRLPNYGYTF	TGTGCCAGCAGCCCAAGACTCCCTAACTATGGCTACACCTTC
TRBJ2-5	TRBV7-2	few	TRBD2	CASSPPDSGGTKTQYF	TGTGCCAGCAGCCCCCCTGATAGCGGGGGGACGAAGACCCAGTACTTC
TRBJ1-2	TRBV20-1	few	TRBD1	CSARDTTGGYGYTF	TGCAGTGCTAGAGATACAACAGGGGGCTATGGCTACACCTTC
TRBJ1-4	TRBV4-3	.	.	CASSSSQGPNEKLFF	TGCGCCAGCAGCTCCTCGCAGGGACCTAATGAAAAACTGTTTTTT